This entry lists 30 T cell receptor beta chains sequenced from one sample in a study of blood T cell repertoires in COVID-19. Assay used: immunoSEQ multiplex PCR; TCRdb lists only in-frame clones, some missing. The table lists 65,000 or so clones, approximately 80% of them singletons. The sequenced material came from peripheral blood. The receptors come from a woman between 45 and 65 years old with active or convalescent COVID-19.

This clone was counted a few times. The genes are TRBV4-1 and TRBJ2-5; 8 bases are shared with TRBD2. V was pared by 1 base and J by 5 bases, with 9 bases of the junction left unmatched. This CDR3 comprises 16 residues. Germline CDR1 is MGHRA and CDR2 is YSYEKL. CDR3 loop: CASSQGPGRGGETQYF. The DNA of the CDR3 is TGCGCCAGCAGCCAAGGTCCCGGGAGGGGTGGCGAGACCCAGTACTTC.

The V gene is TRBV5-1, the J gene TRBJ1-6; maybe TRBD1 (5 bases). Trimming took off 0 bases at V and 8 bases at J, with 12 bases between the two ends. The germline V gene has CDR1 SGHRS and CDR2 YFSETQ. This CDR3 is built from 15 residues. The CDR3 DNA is TGCGCCAGCAGCTTGGAGGGGAGGGCGGATTCACCCCTCCACTTT. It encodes CASSLEGRADSPLHF.

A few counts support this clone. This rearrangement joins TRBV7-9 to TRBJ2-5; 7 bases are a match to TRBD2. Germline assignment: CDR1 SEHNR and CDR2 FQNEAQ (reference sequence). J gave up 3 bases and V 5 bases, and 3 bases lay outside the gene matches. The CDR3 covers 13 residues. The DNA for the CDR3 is TGTGCCAGCAGCAACGGGGGGAAAGAGACCCAGTACTTC. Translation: CASSNGGKETQYF.

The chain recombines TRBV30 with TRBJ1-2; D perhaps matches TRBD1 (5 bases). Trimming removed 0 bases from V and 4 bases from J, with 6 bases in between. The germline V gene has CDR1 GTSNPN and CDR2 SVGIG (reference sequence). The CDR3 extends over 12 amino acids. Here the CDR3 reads CAWSVGGYGYTF. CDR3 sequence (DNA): TGTGCCTGGAGTGTGGGGGGCTATGGCTACACCTTC.

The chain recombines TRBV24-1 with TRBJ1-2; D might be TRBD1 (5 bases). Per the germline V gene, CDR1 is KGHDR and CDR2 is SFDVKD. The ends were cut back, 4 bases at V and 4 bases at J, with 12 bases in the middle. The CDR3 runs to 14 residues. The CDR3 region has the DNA TGTGCCACCAGTGACTTCGGACATCCCTATGGCTACACCTTC. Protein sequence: CATSDFGHPYGYTF.

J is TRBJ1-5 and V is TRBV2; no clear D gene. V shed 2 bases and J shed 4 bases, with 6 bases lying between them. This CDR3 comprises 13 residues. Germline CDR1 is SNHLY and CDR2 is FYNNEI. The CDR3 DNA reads TGTGCCAGCAGTGAATGGGCGAATCAGCCCCAGCATTTT. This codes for CASSEWANQPQHF.

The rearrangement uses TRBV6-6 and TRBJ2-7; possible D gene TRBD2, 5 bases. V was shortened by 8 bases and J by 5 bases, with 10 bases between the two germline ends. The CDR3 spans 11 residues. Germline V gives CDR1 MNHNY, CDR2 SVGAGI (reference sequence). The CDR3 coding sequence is TGTGCCAGCGGGCCGGGGAACGAGCAGTACTTC. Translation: CASGPGNEQYF.

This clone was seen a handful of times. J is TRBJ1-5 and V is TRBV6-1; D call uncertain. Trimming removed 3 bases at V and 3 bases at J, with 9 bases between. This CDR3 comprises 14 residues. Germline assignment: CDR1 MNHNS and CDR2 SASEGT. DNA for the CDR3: TGTGCCAGCAGTGAGTTCTTCTTCAATCAGCCCCAGCATTTT. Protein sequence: CASSEFFFNQPQHF.

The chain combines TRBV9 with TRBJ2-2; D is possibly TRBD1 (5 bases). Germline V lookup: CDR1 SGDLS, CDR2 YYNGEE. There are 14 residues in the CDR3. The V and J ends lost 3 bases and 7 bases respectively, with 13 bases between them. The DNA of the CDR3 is TGTGCCAGCAGCGGGACACTTGGGAACGGGGAGCTGTTTTTT. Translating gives CASSGTLGNGELFF. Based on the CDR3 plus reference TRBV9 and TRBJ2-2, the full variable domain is DSGVTQTPKHLITATGQRVTLRCSPRSGDLSVYWYQQSLDQGLQFLIQYYNGEERAKGNILERFSAQQFPDLHSELNLSSLELGDSALYFCASSGTLGNGELFFGEGSRLTVL.

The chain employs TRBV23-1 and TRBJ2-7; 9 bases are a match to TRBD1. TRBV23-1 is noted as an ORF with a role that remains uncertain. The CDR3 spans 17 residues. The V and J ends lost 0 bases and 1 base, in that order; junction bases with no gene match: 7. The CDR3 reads CASSQSLGQGPSYEQYF. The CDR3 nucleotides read TGCGCCAGCAGTCAATCCCTCGGACAGGGGCCATCCTACGAGCAGTACTTC.

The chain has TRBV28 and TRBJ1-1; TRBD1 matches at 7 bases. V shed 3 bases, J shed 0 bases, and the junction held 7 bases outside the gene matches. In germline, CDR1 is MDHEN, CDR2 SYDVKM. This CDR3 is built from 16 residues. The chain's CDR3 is CASSLYGRGLNTEAFF. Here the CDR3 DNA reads TGTGCCAGCAGTTTGTACGGAAGGGGGCTGAACACTGAAGCTTTCTTT. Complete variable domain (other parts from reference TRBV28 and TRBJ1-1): DVKVTQSSRYLVKRTGEKVFLECVQDMDHENMFWYRQDPGLGLRLIYFSYDVKMKEKGDIPEGYSVSREKKERFSLILESASTNQTSMYLCASSLYGRGLNTEAFFGQGTRLTVV.

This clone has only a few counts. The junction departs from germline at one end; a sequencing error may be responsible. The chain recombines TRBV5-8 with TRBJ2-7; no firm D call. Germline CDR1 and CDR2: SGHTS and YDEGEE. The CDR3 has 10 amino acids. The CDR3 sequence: CASRSFEQYF. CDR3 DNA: TGTGCCAGCAGATCCTTCGAGCAGTACTTC.

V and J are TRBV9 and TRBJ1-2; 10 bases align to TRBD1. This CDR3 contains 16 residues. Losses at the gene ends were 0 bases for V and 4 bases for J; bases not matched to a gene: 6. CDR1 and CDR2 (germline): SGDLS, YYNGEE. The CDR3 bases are TGTGCCAGCAGCGTAGCCCATGGGACAGGGGTCTATGGCTACACCTTC. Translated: CASSVAHGTGVYGYTF.

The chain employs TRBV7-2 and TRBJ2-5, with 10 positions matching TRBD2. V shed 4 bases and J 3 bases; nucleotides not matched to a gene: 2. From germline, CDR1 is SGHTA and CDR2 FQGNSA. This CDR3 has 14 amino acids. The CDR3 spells CASSSSGSKETQYF. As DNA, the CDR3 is TGTGCCAGCAGCTCTAGCGGGAGTAAAGAGACCCAGTACTTC. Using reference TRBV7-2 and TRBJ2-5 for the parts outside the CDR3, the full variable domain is GAGVSQSPSNKVTEKGKDVELRCDPISGHTALYWYRQSLGQGLEFLIYFQGNSAPDKSGLPSDRFSAERTGGSVSTLTIQRTQQEDSAVYLCASSSSGSKETQYFGPGTRLLVL.

CDR3 nucleotides: TGTGCCAGCAGCGGTTCCGGACTAGCGGGGCAAGAGACCCAGTACTTC. It yields the protein CASSGSGLAGQETQYF. This sequence joins TRBV9 and TRBJ2-5; TRBD2 matches at 12 bases. This CDR3 comprises 16 residues. Germline trimming cut 3 bases from V and 2 bases from J; bases unmatched to any gene: 5. Germline loops: CDR1 SGDLS, CDR2 YYNGEE.

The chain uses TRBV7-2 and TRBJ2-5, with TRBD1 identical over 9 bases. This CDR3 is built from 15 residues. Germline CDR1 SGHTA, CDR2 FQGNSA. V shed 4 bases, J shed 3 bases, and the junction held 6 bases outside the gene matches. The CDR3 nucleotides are TGTGCCAGCAGCTCCGGCGGGACAGGGAAAGAGACCCAGTACTTC. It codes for CASSSGGTGKETQYF.

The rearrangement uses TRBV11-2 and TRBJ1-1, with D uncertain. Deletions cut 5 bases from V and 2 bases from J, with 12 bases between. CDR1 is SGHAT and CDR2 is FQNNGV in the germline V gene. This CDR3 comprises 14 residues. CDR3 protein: CASSLTLLNTEAFF. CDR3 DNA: TGTGCCAGCAGCCTCACCCTACTAAACACTGAAGCTTTCTTT.

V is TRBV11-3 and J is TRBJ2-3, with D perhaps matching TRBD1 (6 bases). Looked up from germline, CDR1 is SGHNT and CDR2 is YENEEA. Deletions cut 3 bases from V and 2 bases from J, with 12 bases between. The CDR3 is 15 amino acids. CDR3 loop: CASSLGAPHTDTQYF. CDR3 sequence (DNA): TGTGCCAGCAGCTTGGGGGCACCTCACACAGATACGCAGTATTTT.

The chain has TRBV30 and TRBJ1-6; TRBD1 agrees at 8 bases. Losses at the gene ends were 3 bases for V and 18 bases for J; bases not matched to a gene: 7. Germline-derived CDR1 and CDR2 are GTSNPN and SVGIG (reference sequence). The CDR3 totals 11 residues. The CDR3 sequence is CAWRIKDRAHF. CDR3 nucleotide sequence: TGTGCCTGGAGGATAAAGGACAGGGCCCACTTT. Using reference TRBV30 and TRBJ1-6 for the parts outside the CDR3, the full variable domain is SQTIHQWPATLVQPVGSPLSLECTVEGTSNPNLYWYRQAAGRGLQLLFYSVGIGQISSEVPQNLSASRPQDRQFILSSKKLLLSDSGFYLCAWRIKDRAHFGNGTRLTVT.

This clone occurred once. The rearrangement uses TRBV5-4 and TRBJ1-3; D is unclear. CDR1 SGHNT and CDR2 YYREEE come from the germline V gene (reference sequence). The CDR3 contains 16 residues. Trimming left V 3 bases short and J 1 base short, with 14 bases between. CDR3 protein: CASSSRTGGSGNTIYF. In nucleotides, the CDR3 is TGTGCCAGCAGCTCCCGGACGGGAGGGTCTGGAAACACCATATATTTT.

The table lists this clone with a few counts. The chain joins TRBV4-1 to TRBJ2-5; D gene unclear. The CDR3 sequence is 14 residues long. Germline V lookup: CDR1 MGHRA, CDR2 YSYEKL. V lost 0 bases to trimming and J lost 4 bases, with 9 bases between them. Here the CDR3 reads CASSQDPSGETQYF. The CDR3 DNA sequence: TGCGCCAGCAGCCAAGATCCTAGTGGAGAGACCCAGTACTTC.

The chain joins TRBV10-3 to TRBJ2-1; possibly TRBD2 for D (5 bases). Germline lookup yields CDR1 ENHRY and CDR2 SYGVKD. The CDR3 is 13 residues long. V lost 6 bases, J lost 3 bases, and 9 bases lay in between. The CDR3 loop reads CAIRRDGYNEQFF. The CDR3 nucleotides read TGTGCCATCAGGAGGGATGGCTACAATGAGCAGTTCTTC.

CDR3 bases: TGTGCCTGGAGTGTAGGGGACAGGACTGAAGCTTTCTTT. This encodes CAWSVGDRTEAFF. V gene TRBV30 combines with J gene TRBJ1-1; TRBD1 matches at 8 bases. The CDR3 loop spans 13 amino acids. The V and J ends lost 0 bases and 5 bases, in that order; junction bases with no gene match: 2. CDR1 is GTSNPN and CDR2 is SVGIG in the germline V gene (reference sequence).

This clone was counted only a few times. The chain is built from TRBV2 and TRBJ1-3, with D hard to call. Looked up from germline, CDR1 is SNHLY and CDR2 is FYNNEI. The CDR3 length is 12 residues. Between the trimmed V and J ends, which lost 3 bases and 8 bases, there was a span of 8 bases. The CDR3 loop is CASSDRGYTIYF. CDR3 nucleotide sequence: TGTGCCAGCAGTGACCGCGGATACACCATATATTTT.

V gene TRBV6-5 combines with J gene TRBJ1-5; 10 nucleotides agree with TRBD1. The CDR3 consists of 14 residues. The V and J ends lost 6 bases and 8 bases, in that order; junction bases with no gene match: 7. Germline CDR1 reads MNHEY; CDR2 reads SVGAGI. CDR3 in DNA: TGTGCCAGCAGCCGGGACAGGGGAGGGGAGCCCCAGCATTTT. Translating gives CASSRDRGGEPQHF.

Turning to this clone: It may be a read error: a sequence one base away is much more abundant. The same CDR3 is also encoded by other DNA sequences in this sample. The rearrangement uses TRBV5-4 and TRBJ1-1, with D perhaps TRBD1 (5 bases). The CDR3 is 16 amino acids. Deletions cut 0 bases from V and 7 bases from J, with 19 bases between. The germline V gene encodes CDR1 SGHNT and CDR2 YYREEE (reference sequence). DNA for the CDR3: TGTGCCAGCAGCTTGGATAGGACAAGCCCGGGGGATGAAGCTTTCTTT. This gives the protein CASSLDRTSPGDEAFF.

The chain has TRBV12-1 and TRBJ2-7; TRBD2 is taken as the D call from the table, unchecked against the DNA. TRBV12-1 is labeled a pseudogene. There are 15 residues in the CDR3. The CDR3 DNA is TGTGCCAGCAGCTTTGAGGCGACTACCCCCTACGAGCAGTACTTC. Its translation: CASSFEATTPYEQYF.

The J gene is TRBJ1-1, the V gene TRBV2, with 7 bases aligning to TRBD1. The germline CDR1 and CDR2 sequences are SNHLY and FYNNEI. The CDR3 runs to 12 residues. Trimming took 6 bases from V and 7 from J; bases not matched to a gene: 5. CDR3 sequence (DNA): TGTGCCAGCAGGAGGGGGCGGGGTGAAGCTTTCTTT. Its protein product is CASRRGRGEAFF.

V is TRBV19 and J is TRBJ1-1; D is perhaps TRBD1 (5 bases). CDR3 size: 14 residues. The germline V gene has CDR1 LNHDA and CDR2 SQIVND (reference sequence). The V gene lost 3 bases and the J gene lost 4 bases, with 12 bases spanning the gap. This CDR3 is CASSIGGSGTEAFF. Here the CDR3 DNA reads TGTGCCAGTAGTATCGGGGGGTCGGGCACTGAAGCTTTCTTT.

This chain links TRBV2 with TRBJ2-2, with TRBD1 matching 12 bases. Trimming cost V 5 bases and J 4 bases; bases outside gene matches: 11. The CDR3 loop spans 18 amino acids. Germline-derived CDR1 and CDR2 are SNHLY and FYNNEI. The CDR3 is CASSTTPGGQGATGELFF. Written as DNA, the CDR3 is TGTGCCAGCAGTACCACACCCGGGGGACAGGGGGCCACCGGGGAGCTGTTTTTT.